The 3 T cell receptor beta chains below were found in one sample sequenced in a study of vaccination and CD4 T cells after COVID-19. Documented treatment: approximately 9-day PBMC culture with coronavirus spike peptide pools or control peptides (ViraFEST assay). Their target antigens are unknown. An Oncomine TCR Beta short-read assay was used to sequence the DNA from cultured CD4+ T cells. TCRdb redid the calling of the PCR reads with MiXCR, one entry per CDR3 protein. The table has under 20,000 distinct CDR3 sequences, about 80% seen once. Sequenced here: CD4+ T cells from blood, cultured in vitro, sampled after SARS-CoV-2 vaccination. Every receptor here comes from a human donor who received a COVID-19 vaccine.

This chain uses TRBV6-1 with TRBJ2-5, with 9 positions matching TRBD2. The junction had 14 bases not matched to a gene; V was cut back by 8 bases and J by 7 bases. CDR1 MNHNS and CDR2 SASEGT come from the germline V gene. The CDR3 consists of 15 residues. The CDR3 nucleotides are TGTGCCAGCGCCTACTACGCGGGGGGGCAGGGGACCCAGTACTTC. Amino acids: CASAYYAGGQGTQYF.

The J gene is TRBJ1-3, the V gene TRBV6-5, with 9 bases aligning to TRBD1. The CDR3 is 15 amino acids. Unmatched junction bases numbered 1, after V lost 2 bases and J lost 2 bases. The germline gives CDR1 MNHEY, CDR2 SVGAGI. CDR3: CASSYRQGAGNTIYF. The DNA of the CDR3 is TGTGCCAGCAGTTACCGACAGGGGGCTGGAAACACCATATATTTT.

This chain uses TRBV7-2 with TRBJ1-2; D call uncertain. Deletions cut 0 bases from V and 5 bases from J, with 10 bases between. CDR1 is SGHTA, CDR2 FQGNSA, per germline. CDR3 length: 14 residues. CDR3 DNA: TGTGCCAGCAGCTTAGCGGGTCAGGAATATGGCTACACCTTC. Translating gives CASSLAGQEYGYTF.